This T cell receptor (beta chain) was recorded in a study of tumor-infiltrating lymphocytes in primary liver carcinoma. Both RNA and DNA were isolated together from about 21-30 mg of bulk tissue that had not been sorted. The germline gives CDR1 GTSNPN, CDR2 SVGIG (reference sequence). Trimming stripped 3 bases from V and 0 bases from J, with 11 bases between. The CDR3 is made up of 14 amino acids. The investigators made TCR beta cDNA from 400 to 550 ng total RNA, using a constant-region primer. Modified slightly, ARM-PCR produced TCR beta libraries over three nested multiplex PCR rounds. Amplification in the first two PCR rounds was performed using TRBV1-TRBV30 forward primers and a C-beta reverse primer for approximately 10 cycles each. In TCRdb, the multiplex PCR reads were re-called with MiXCR into one record per CDR3 protein. The sample carries approximately 190,000 distinct CDR3 sequences, around four fifths recorded once.

With regard to this clonotype: A much larger clone is a single base away; this may be a read error.

Sequencing was performed on tumor tissue from primary liver carcinoma. The TCR sequence derives from a middle-aged man with primary liver carcinoma and hepatitis B virus infection. This chain links TRBV30 with TRBJ1-1, with D unclear. The CDR3: CAWRWETVNTEAFF. The CDR3 nucleotides are TGTGCCTGGAGGTGGGAGACGGTGAACACTGAAGCTTTCTTT.